This T cell receptor (beta chain) was identified during a study of multiple sclerosis patients with progressive multifocal leukoencephalopathy. V shed 3 bases and J 8 bases; nucleotides not matched to a gene: 10. The CDR3 has 17 residues. Germline CDR1 SGHTA, CDR2 FQGNSA. Synthetic inline TR CDR3 controls covering all V-J pairings were spiked into each PCR. Assay: immunoSEQ multiplex PCR; the TCRdb copy retains only in-frame clones and omits some. The profile covers tens of thousands of clones, with 89% appearing a single time and approximately 1.5% taken by the ten largest. Time point described: more than 5 months of natalizumab therapy. Details on this clone: The antigen is unknown.

Findings and caveats of the study: Preferential TRBV-TRBJ pairings or common gene usage were not detected at PML. In most PML patients, TRB repertoires appeared less diverse by entropy. Clones expanded at PML were already present before and during natalizumab.

The TCR was taken from a human donor with multiple sclerosis. V gene TRBV7-2 combines with J gene TRBJ2-1; 13 bases are shared with TRBD2. The source material was PBMCs, sampled from a patient treated with natalizumab. The CDR3 loop reads CASSFSRTSGSTYEQFF. CDR3 sequence (DNA): TGTGCCAGCAGCTTCTCGAGGACTAGCGGGAGTACCTATGAGCAGTTCTTC.